One sample yielded the 19 T cell receptor beta chains listed below, sequenced in a study of early T cells in non-severe SARS-CoV-2 infection. TCRdb reanalysed the 5' RACE reads using MiXCR and keeps one entry per CDR3 protein. The sample gives about 30,000 distinct CDR3 sequences, roughly 3.9% of which show up once; 8.2% is in the top ten. Material for sequencing was whole blood. These receptor sequences come from an adult who was a healthcare worker with PCR-confirmed SARS-CoV-2 infection or an uninfected control (not recorded which).

This clonotype was seen repeatedly, ten times or more. The rearrangement joins TRBV7-8 to TRBJ2-7, with 10 bases aligning to TRBD1. Losses at the gene ends were 4 bases for V and 1 base for J; bases not matched to a gene: 1. The CDR3 is 14 amino acids. In germline, CDR1 is SGHVS, CDR2 FQNEAQ. CDR3 DNA: TGTGCCAGCAGCTCGGGACAGGGGTCCTACGAGCAGTACTTC. Translated: CASSSGQGSYEQYF.

In its sample, this clonotype was seen many times. CDR3: CASSNRQTSTDTQYF. DNA of the CDR3: TGCGCCAGCAGCAACCGACAGACGAGCACAGATACGCAGTATTTT. This chain links TRBV5-1 with TRBJ2-3; possibly TRBD1 for D (5 bases). Deletions cut 4 bases from V and 0 bases from J, with 12 bases between. Germline-derived CDR1 and CDR2 are SGHRS and YFSETQ. The CDR3 extends over 15 amino acids.

The V call is TRBV4-1, the J call TRBJ1-6; D uncertain. CDR3 length: 14 residues. Germline-derived CDR1 and CDR2 are MGHRA and YSYEKL. The ends were cut back, 1 base at V and 4 bases at J, with 5 bases in the middle. In nucleotides, the CDR3 is TGCGCCAGCAGCCAAGGCTCGTATAATTCACCCCTCCACTTT. It encodes CASSQGSYNSPLHF.

This clonotype was recorded at least ten times. V usage is TRBV7-2 and J usage is TRBJ1-5, with TRBD1 as a possible D gene (6 bases). CDR1 and CDR2 (germline): SGHTA, FQGNSA. The CDR3 has 16 residues. V lost 5 bases, J lost 3 bases, and 17 bases lay in between. The CDR3 DNA sequence: TGTGCCAGCAGCCCCCTCGGGGGGGCAGCCAATCAGCCCCAGCATTTT. It specifies CASSPLGGAANQPQHF.

This sequence joins TRBV20-1 and TRBJ1-3, with 9 bases aligning to TRBD1. J lost 2 bases, V lost 6 bases, and 5 bases had no gene match. The germline V gene encodes CDR1 DFQATT and CDR2 SNEGSKA (reference sequence). This CDR3 contains 14 residues. DNA for the CDR3: TGCAGTGCCGATAGACAGGGGGCTGGAAACACCATATATTTT. Encoded protein: CSADRQGAGNTIYF.

The table lists this clonotype with many counts. The chain carries TRBV29-1 and TRBJ2-3; 15 bases agree with TRBD2. The germline CDR1 and CDR2 sequences are SQVTM and ANQGSEA. Trimming at V came to 6 bases and at J to 5 bases, leaving 6 bases not matched to a gene. This CDR3 contains 15 residues. The CDR3 DNA sequence: TGCAGCGTCGATCGGACTAGCGGGAGGGAAGATACGCAGTATTTT. It is translated as CSVDRTSGREDTQYF.

This clonotype was seen at least ten times. V and J are TRBV7-6 and TRBJ2-7; the match to TRBD2 covers 11 bases. Germline V lookup: CDR1 SGHVS, CDR2 FNYEAQ. The CDR3 totals 15 residues. The J segment lost 5 bases and the V segment lost 5 bases, leaving 8 bases of the junction unmatched. This CDR3 is CASSNTSGRSHEQYF. The CDR3, as DNA: TGTGCCAGCAGCAACACTAGCGGGAGAAGCCACGAGCAGTACTTC.

This clonotype was found many times. The gene calls are TRBV7-2 and TRBJ2-1, with D maybe TRBD2 (5 bases). V lost 2 bases and J lost 0, with 20 bases in between. There are 19 residues in the CDR3. CDR1 SGHTA and CDR2 FQGNSA come from the germline V gene. The CDR3 loop is CASSLFVWRRDPSYNEQFF. Here the CDR3 DNA reads TGTGCCAGCAGCTTATTCGTTTGGCGACGGGATCCCTCCTACAATGAGCAGTTCTTC.

The chain combines TRBV20-1 with TRBJ2-3; 10 bases agree with TRBD2. The CDR3 extends over 16 amino acids. Trimming took 6 bases from V and 3 from J; bases not matched to a gene: 12. Germline V gene sequence: CDR1 DFQATT, CDR2 SNEGSKA (reference sequence). CDR3 protein: CSATMAAGGATDTQYF. DNA of the CDR3: TGCAGTGCAACAATGGCAGCGGGAGGGGCAACAGATACGCAGTATTTT.

Ten or more counts support this clonotype. Mismatch with germline at one junction end may stem from a read error. The chain carries TRBV7-7 and TRBJ2-5; D not certain. This CDR3 comprises 14 residues. Germline-derived CDR1 and CDR2 are SSHAT and FNYEAQ (reference sequence). The CDR3 sequence is CASSLEGLQETQYF. DNA for the CDR3: TGTGCTAGCAGCTTAGAAGGCCTCCAAGAGACCCAGTACTTC.

By share, this clonotype ranks as medium-sized (0.01 to 0.1%). The chain is built from TRBV20-1 and TRBJ2-1; 11 nucleotides align to TRBD2. Germline V lookup: CDR1 DFQATT, CDR2 SNEGSKA (reference sequence). This CDR3 is 14 amino acids long. Unmatched junction bases numbered 0, after V lost 1 base and J lost 4 bases. Written as DNA, the CDR3 is TGCAGTGCTAGAGGACTAGCGGGATACAATGAGCAGTTCTTC. It is translated as CSARGLAGYNEQFF.

This clonotype was detected a few times. The V call is TRBV30, the J call TRBJ2-7; 13 nucleotides align to TRBD2. Germline V gives CDR1 GTSNPN, CDR2 SVGIG (reference sequence). The CDR3 has 16 residues. With 0 bases clipped from V and 6 bases from J, the junction kept 8 bases outside the gene matches. In nucleotides, the CDR3 is TGTGCCTGGAGTGTACCGACTAGCGGGAGGTTATCCGAGCAGTACTTC. This translates into CAWSVPTSGRLSEQYF.

This clonotype was seen repeatedly, ten times or more. This chain joins TRBV7-6 and TRBJ2-1; D is possibly TRBD1 or TRBD2 (5 bases each). V lost 5 bases to trimming and J lost 8 bases, with 22 bases between them. Germline V gives CDR1 SGHVS, CDR2 FNYEAQ. CDR3 length: 16 residues. The CDR3 loop reads CASSRNRPGLGDEQFF. The CDR3 DNA reads as TGTGCCAGCAGCCGTAATCGTCCGGGGCTTGGCGATGAGCAGTTCTTC.

At least ten counts were recorded for this clonotype. The chain joins TRBV7-9 to TRBJ1-1, with D possibly TRBD1 on 6 matching bases. Germline assignment: CDR1 SEHNR and CDR2 FQNEAQ (reference sequence). Trimming took off 0 bases at V and 3 bases at J, with 14 bases between the two ends. There are 16 residues in the CDR3. The DNA for the CDR3 is TGTGCCAGCAGCTTAGCTTCAGGGGTCGGTGACACTGAAGCTTTCTTT. As protein: CASSLASGVGDTEAFF.

Ten or more counts support this clonotype. The V and J genes are TRBV4-3 and TRBJ2-3; D unclear. Trimming pared 1 base from V and 2 bases from J, leaving 7 bases between. The CDR3 length is 14 residues. The germline V gene has CDR1 LGHNA and CDR2 YSLEER. As DNA, the CDR3 is TGCGCCAGCAGCCAAGGGATTAACACAGATACGCAGTATTTT. Protein sequence: CASSQGINTDTQYF.

This clonotype was detected ten times or more. This sequence joins TRBV4-1 and TRBJ2-7; unclear D gene. CDR1 is MGHRA, CDR2 YSYEKL, per germline. The V end was cut by 0 bases, the J end by 3 bases, with 12 bases between. The CDR3 consists of 15 residues. The CDR3 sequence: CASSQEPSPYYEQYF. CDR3 nucleotides: TGCGCCAGCAGCCAAGAGCCATCCCCTTACTACGAGCAGTACTTC.

This clonotype has ten or more counts. The V gene is TRBV18, the J gene TRBJ1-1; 7 bases map to TRBD1. The CDR3 totals 15 residues. In germline, CDR1 is KGHSH, CDR2 LQKENI. With 3 bases clipped from V and 3 bases from J, the junction kept 7 bases outside the gene matches. CDR3 coding DNA: TGTGCCAGCTCACCTCAGACAGGGTCACACACTGAAGCTTTCTTT. This gives the protein CASSPQTGSHTEAFF.

This clonotype appeared many times. The chain has TRBV19 and TRBJ1-2, with D perhaps TRBD1 (5 bases). This CDR3 contains 12 residues. The germline V gene encodes CDR1 LNHDA and CDR2 SQIVND (reference sequence). Trimming took off 9 bases at V and 6 bases at J, with 14 bases between the two ends. In DNA, the CDR3 is TGTGCCAGCCGGCGGGGGGTGCATGGCTACACCTTC. Encoded protein: CASRRGVHGYTF.

This clonotype was observed at least ten times. V is TRBV2 and J is TRBJ2-7; D is possibly TRBD2 (6 bases). The CDR3 totals 18 residues. The V gene lost 7 bases and the J gene lost 2 bases, with 27 bases spanning the gap. The germline V gene encodes CDR1 SNHLY and CDR2 FYNNEI. In DNA form, the CDR3 reads TGTGCCAGCAACATGGCGGGACTCATCTCAATTAAGGCCTACGAGCAGTACTTC. Its translation is CASNMAGLISIKAYEQYF. Based on the CDR3 plus reference TRBV2 and TRBJ2-7, the full variable domain is EPEVTQTPSHQVTQMGQEVILRCVPISNHLYFYWYRQILGQKVEFLVSFYNNEISEKSEIFDDQFSVERPDGSNFTLKIRSTKLEDSAMYFCASNMAGLISIKAYEQYFGPGTRLTVT.